These T cell receptor beta chains were read from a single sample in a study of blood T cell repertoires in COVID-19. Clones were read by immunoSEQ multiplex PCR, and TCRdb kept only the in-frame ones, dropping some. Altogether approximately 200,000 clones are present, 85% to 90% being singletons, with the ten largest covering roughly 3.7%. The sample taken for sequencing was PBMCs or T cells enriched from blood (not recorded which). These receptors originate from a woman aged 18 to 35 in a cohort exposed to, infected with or recovered from COVID-19 (not recorded which). Each CDR3 is given with its conserved first and last residue. The D gene is left open where the match is weak. Clone size is stated in some rows and not others, as once, few, many or a class when expanded.

j_call cdr3_length v_call d_call clone_size cdr3_nt cdr3_aa
TRBJ2-7 17 TRBV27 TRBD1 few TGTGCCAGCAGTTTCTTAAGGAAGACAGGGATTCTTTACGAGCAGTACTTC CASSFLRKTGILYEQYF
TRBJ2-1 14 TRBV13 NA NA TGTGCCAGCAGCGCTGAACCCAGGGGGGATGAGCAGTTCTTC CASSAEPRGDEQFF
TRBJ1-6 18 TRBV7-2 TRBD1 NA TGTGCCAGCAGCCCCACGTGGGCAGGGGGAAGTGGGAATTCACCCCTCCACTTT CASSPTWAGGSGNSPLHF
TRBJ2-1 15 TRBV3-1/TRBV3-2 TRBD2 NA TGTGCCAGCAGACAGAGCGGGAGGGGGGACAATGAGCAGTTCTTC CASRQSGRGDNEQFF
TRBJ2-7 18 TRBV27 NA NA TGTGCCAGCAGTGAGGGTCTTCGTGACGGGGGAACTGGGTACGAGCAGTACTTC CASSEGLRDGGTGYEQYF
TRBJ2-3 17 TRBV18 TRBD1 NA TGTGCCAGCTCACCGTGGGCCGCGGGACAGGGGGCCAATACGCAGTATTTT CASSPWAAGQGANTQYF
TRBJ1-2 18 TRBV7-3 TRBD1 NA TGTGCCAGCAGCGACAGCCGGGACAGGGGGCGCAGGAGCTATGGCTACACCTTC CASSDSRDRGRRSYGYTF
TRBJ2-3 19 TRBV13 TRBD1 NA TGTGCCAGCAGCTTGTGGGACAGGGGGCGACGGCCTAGCACAGATACGCAGTATTTT CASSLWDRGRRPSTDTQYF
TRBJ1-1 13 TRBV6-5 NA NA TGTGCCAGCATATTGGGGGCCCCGTATGAAGCTTTCTTT CASILGAPYEAFF
TRBJ2-7 12 TRBV2 NA NA TGTGCCAGCGTGCCACAGTCCTACGAGCAGTACTTC CASVPQSYEQYF
TRBJ2-1 13 TRBV5-5 NA NA TGTGCCAGCAGCTTGGACGGAGGGTGGGAGCAGTTCTTC CASSLDGGWEQFF
TRBJ2-1 17 TRBV9 TRBD2 NA TGTGCCAGCAGCGTAGGGCCGGAAGCGGGGGGCTACAATGAGCAGTTCTTC CASSVGPEAGGYNEQFF